This section outlines one TCR beta chain sequence together with its context. Its antigen remains unidentified. This entry comes from a study of shared clonotypes between healthy human individuals. Each sorted subset replicate got 200 ng genomic DNA, 25,000 to 30,000 genomes. The table came from immunoSEQ multiplex PCR; TCRdb's copy has only in-frame clones and leaves some out. The sample yields under 2,500,000 clones, approximately 95% seen once. Trimming pared 5 bases from V and 3 bases from J, leaving 11 bases between. CDR3 length equals 13 residues. Germline CDR1 MNHNY, CDR2 SVGAGI (reference sequence). Findings of the study overall: Few donors restricted represented genetic and exposure-history diversity.

This clonotype originated in a young man in good health. The chain employs TRBV6-6 and TRBJ2-7; weak D call: TRBD1 (6 bases). The specimen was naive CD4+ T cells sorted from blood. Subset: CD45RA+ positively selected. The CDR3 loop reads CASSRQDFYEQYF. CDR3 coding DNA: TGTGCCAGCAGTCGACAGGATTTCTACGAGCAGTACTTC.